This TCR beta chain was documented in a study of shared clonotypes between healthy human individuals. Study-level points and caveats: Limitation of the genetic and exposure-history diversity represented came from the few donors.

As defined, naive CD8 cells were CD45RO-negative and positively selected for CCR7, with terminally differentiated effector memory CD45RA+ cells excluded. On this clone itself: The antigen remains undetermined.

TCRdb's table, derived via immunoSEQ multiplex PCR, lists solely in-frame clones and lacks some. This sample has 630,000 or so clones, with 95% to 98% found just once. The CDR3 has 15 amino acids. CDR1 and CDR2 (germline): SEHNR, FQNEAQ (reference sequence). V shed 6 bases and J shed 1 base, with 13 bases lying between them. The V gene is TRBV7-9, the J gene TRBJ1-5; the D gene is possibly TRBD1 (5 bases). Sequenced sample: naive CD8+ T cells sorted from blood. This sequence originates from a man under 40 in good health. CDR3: CASSPGVLSNQPQHF. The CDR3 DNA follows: TGTGCCAGCAGTCCGGGGGTGTTAAGCAATCAGCCCCAGCATTTT.